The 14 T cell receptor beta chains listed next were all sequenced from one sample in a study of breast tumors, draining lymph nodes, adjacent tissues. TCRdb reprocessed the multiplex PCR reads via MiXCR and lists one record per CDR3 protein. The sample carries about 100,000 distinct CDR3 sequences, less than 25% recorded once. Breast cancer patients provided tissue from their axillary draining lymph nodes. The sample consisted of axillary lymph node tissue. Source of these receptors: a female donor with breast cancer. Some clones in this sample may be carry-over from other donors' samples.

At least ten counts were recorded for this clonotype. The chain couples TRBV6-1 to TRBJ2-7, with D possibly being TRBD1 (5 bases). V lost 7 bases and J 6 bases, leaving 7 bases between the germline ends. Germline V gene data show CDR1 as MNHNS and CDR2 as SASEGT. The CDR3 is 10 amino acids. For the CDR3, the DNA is TGTGCCAGCAAGGGGTCCGAGCAGTACTTC. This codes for CASKGSEQYF.

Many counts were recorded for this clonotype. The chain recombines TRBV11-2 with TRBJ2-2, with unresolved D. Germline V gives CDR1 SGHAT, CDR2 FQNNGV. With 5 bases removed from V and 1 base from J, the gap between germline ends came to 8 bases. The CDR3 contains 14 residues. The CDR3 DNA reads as TGTGCCAGCAGCCCCTTGGGGAACACCGGGGAGCTGTTTTTT. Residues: CASSPLGNTGELFF. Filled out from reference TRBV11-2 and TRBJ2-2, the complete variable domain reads EAGVAQSPRYKIIEKRQSVAFWCNPISGHATLYWYQQILGQGPKLLIQFQNNGVVDDSQLPKDRFSAERLKGVDSTLKIQPAKLEDSAVYLCASSPLGNTGELFFGEGSRLTVL.

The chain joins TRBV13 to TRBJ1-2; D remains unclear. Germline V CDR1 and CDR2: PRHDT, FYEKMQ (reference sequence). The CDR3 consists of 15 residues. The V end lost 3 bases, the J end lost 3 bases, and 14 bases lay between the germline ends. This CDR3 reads CASSLRVRVDYGYTF. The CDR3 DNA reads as TGTGCCAGCAGCTTGAGAGTCCGTGTGGACTATGGCTACACCTTC.

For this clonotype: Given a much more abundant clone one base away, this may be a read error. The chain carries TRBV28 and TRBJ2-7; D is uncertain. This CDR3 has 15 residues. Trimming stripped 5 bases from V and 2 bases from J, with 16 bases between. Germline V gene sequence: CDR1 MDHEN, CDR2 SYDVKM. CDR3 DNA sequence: TGTGCCAGCAGTGTCCGCCCCATGGCGGCCTACGAGCAGTACTTC. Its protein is CASSVRPMAAYEQYF. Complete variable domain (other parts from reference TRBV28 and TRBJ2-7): DVKVTQSSRYLVKRTGEKVFLECVQDMDHENMFWYRQDPGLGLRLIYFSYDVKMKEKGDIPEGYSVSREKKERFSLILESASTNQTSMYLCASSVRPMAAYEQYFGPGTRLTVT.

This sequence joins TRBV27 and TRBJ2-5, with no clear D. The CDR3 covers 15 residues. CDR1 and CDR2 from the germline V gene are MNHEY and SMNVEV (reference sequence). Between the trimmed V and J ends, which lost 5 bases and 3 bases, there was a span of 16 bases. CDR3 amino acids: CASSPTTYSEETQYF. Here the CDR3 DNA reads TGTGCCAGCAGTCCCACCACCTATTCAGAAGAGACCCAGTACTTC.

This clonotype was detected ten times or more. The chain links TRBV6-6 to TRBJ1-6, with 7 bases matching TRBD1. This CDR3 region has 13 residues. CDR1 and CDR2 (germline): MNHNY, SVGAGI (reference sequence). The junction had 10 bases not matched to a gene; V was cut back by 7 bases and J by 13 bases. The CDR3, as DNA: TGTGCCAGCACCGGGACAGCTGATGTTCCCCTCCACTTT. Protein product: CASTGTADVPLHF.

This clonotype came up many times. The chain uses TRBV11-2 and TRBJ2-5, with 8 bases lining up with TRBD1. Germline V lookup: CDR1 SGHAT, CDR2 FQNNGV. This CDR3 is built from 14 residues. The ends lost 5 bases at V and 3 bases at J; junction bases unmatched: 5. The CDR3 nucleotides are TGTGCCAGCAGCACGATGACAGGGGAAGAGACCCAGTACTTC. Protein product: CASSTMTGEETQYF. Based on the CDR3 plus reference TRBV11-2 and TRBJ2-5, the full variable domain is EAGVAQSPRYKIIEKRQSVAFWCNPISGHATLYWYQQILGQGPKLLIQFQNNGVVDDSQLPKDRFSAERLKGVDSTLKIQPAKLEDSAVYLCASSTMTGEETQYFGPGTRLLVL.

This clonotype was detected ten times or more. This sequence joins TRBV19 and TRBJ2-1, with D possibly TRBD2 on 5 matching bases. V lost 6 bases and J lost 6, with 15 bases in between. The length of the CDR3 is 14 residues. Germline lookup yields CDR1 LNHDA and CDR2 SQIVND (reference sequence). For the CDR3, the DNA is TGTGCCAGTAGCTACTGGGGAGACCCCAATGAGCAGTTCTTC. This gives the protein CASSYWGDPNEQFF.

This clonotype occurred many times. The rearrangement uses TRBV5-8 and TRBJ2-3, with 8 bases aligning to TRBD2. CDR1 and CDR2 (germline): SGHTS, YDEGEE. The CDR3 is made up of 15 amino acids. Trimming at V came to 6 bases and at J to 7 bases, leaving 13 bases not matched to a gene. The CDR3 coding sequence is TGTGCCAGCAACCACGGGGTTGCGGGAGGTTATACGCAGTATTTT. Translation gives CASNHGVAGGYTQYF. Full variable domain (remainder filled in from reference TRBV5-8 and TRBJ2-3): EAGVTQSPTHLIKTRGQQATLRCSPISGHTSVYWYQQALGLGLQFLLWYDEGEERNRGNFPPRFSGRQFPNYSSELNVNALELEDSALYLCASNHGVAGGYTQYFGPGTRLTVL.

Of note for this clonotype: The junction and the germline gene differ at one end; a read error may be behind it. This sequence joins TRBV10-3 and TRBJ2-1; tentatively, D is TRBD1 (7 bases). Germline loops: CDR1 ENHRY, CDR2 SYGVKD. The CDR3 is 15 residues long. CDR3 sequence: CATSGGTASYSEQFF. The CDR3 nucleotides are TGTGCCACCAGTGGGGGGACAGCTTCCTACAGTGAGCAGTTCTTC.

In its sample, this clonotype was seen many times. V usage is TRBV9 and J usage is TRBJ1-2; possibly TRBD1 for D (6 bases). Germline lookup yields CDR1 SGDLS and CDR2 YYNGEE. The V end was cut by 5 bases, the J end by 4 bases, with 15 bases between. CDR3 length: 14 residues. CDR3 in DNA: TGTGCCAGCAGTGCAAGGGGGGGCCCCTATGGCTACACCTTC. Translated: CASSARGGPYGYTF.

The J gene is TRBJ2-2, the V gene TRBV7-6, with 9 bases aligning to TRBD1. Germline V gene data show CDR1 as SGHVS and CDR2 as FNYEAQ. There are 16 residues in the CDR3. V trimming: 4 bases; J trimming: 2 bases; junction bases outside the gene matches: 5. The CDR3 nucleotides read TGTGCCAGCAGCTCCCGGACAGGGGCAAACACCGGGGAGCTGTTTTTT. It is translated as CASSSRTGANTGELFF.

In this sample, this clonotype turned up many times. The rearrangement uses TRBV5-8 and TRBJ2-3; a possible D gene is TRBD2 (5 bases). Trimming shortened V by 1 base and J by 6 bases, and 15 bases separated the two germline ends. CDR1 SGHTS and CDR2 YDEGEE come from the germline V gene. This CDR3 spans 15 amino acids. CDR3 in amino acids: CASSLRSRGRDTQYF. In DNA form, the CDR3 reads TGTGCCAGCAGCTTGAGAAGCCGGGGAAGGGATACGCAGTATTTT.

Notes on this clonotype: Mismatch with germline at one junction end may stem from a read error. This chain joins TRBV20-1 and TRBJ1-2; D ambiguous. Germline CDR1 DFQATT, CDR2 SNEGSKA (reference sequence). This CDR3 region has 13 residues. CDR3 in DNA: TGCAGTGCTATAGGCAAAACAACCTATGGCTACACCTTT. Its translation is CSAIGKTTYGYTF.